A selection of T cell receptor beta chains follows, all from one sample in a study of CD8 T cells in Susac syndrome. TCRdb passed the immunoSEQ multiplex PCR reads through MiXCR, listing each CDR3 protein once. The table includes 70,000 to 100,000 distinct CDR3 sequences, about 96% detected once. Material for sequencing was CD8+ T cells from PBMCs. The receptors here all came from a human donor with Susac syndrome. Both conserved end residues are trimmed from each CDR3.

j_call | v_call | cdr3_aa
TRBJ2-7 | TRBV4-2 | ASSQEPGGDEQY
TRBJ2-5 | TRBV20-1 | SARVPGSGETQY
TRBJ2-7 | TRBV9 | ASSVAAGAYEQY
TRBJ2-1 | TRBV7-8 | ASSLAGTGGTEQF
TRBJ1-4 | TRBV29-1 | SVERRTEGGEKLF
TRBJ2-1 | TRBV7-2 | ASRLVAGLAGGSYNEQF
TRBJ2-7 | TRBV29-1 | SVDQGSGYEQY
TRBJ2-3 | TRBV9 | ASSVAATDTQY
TRBJ2-7 | TRBV29-1 | SVGDGFYEQY
TRBJ1-2 | TRBV4-3 | ASSQDQDGVLYGYT
TRBJ1-2 | TRBV9 | ASSVEGKQGRNGYT
TRBJ1-2 | TRBV9 | ASSVGDKRGYT
TRBJ2-1 | TRBV29-1 | SVEGPRGEQF
TRBJ1-2 | TRBV27 | ASSRGAGDGNYGYT
TRBJ1-1 | TRBV5-1 | ASRAGATEAF
TRBJ2-1 | TRBV20-1 | SARDEAGLNEQF
TRBJ2-1 | TRBV27 | ASSLQGNEQF
TRBJ2-1 | TRBV6-6 | ASWRSSYNEQF
TRBJ2-1 | TRBV6-2/TRBV6-3 | ASSLPVWASSYNEQF
TRBJ2-1 | TRBV19 | ASSILLAGSYNEQF
TRBJ1-2 | TRBV5-5 | ASSLPGPPDYGYT
TRBJ2-7 | TRBV5-6 | ASSRTGKWNSYEQY
TRBJ2-5 | TRBV6-2/TRBV6-3 | ASSYLPDSGVTQETQY
TRBJ2-2 | TRBV29-1 | SVVGSPSTGELF
TRBJ2-5 | TRBV9 | ASSAGQTQETQY
TRBJ2-5 | TRBV28 | ASSWAANYQETQY
TRBJ1-1 | TRBV9 | ASSVAAGTEAF
TRBJ1-1 | TRBV27 | ASSFWGNTEAF
TRBJ2-1 | TRBV6-5 | ASSRELLAIEQF
TRBJ1-2 | TRBV7-2 | ASSIQELVYGYT
TRBJ2-4 | TRBV6-5 | ASSPSAKNIQY
TRBJ2-3 | TRBV6-5 | ASSPSQTDTQY
TRBJ2-1 | TRBV6-2/TRBV6-3 | ASRSLAGESYNEQF
TRBJ2-7 | TRBV12-3/TRBV12-4 | ASSFPLSEQY
TRBJ2-7 | TRBV7-2 | ASSSSWAGGFYEQY
TRBJ1-6 | TRBV4-3 | ASSQDSGDGSPLH
TRBJ1-1 | TRBV30 | ATRRNTEAF
TRBJ1-2 | TRBV15 | ATSRDRINYGYT
TRBJ1-2 | TRBV14 | ASSQEPPRGYT
TRBJ2-7 | TRBV29-1 | SVWDRENEQY
TRBJ2-4 | TRBV6-6 | ASSYVGEGNIQY
TRBJ2-1 | TRBV5-4 | ASSLVGDNEQF
TRBJ2-3 | TRBV20-1 | SARWGQDNTDTQY
TRBJ2-6 | TRBV13 | ASCLRGSGANVLT
TRBJ2-2 | TRBV27 | ASSLLDTGELF
TRBJ1-5 | TRBV20-1 | SAHPGDRVGQPQH
TRBJ1-2 | TRBV20-1 | SAVRPNGYGYT
TRBJ1-2 | TRBV12-3/TRBV12-4 | ASSPGERGYT